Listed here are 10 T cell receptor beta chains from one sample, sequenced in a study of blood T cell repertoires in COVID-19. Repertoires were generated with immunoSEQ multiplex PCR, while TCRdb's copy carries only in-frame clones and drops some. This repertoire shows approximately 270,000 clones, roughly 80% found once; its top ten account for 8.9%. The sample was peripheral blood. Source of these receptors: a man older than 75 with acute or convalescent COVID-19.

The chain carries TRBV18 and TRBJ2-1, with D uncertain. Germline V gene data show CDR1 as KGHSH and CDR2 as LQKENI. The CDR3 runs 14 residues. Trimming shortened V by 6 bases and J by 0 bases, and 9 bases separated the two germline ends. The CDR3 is CASSSTYSYNEQFF. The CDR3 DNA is TGTGCCAGCTCCTCCACCTACTCCTACAATGAGCAGTTCTTC. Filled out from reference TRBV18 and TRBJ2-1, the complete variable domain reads NAGVMQNPRHLVRRRGQEARLRCSPMKGHSHVYWYRQLPEEGLKFMVYLQKENIIDESGMPKERFSAEFPKEGPSILRIQQVVRGDSAAYFCASSSTYSYNEQFFGPGTRLTVL.

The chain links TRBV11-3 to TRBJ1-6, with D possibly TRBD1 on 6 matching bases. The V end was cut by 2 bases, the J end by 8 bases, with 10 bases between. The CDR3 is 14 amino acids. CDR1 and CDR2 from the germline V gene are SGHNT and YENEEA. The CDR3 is CASSLRGWDSPLHF. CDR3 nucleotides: TGTGCCAGCAGCTTAAGGGGGTGGGATTCACCCCTCCACTTT. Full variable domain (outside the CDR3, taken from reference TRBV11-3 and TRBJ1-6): EAGVVQSPRYKIIEKKQPVAFWCNPISGHNTLYWYLQNLGQGPELLIRYENEEAVDDSQLPKDRFSAERLKGVDSTLKIQPAELGDSAVYLCASSLRGWDSPLHFGNGTRLTVT.

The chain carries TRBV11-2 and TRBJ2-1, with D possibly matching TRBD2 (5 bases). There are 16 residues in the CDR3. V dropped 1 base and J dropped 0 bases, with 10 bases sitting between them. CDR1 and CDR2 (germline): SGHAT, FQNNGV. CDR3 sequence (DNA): TGTGCCAGCAGCTTAGTTCGGGGATCCTCCTACAATGAGCAGTTCTTC. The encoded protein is CASSLVRGSSYNEQFF.

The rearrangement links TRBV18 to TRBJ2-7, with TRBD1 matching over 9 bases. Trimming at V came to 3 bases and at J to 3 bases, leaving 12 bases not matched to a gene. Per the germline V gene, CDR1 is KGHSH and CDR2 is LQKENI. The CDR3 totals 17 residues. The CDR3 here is CASSPQGQGLIYYEQYF. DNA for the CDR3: TGTGCCAGCTCACCTCAAGGACAGGGGCTCATCTACTACGAGCAGTACTTC.

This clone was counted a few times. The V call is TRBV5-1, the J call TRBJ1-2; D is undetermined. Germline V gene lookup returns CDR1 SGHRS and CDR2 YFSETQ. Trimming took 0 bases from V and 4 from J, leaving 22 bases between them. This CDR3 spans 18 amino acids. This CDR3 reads CASSLAATSVSGGYGYTF. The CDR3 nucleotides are TGCGCCAGCAGCTTGGCCGCGACCTCGGTCTCTGGAGGCTATGGCTACACCTTC.

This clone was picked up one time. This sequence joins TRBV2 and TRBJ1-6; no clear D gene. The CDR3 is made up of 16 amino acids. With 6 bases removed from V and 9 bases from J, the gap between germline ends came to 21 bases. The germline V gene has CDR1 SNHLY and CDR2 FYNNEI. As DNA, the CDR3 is TGTGCCAGCAGCCTGACCGAGGCAGAAAGCGGTTCACCCCTCCACTTT. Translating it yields CASSLTEAESGSPLHF.

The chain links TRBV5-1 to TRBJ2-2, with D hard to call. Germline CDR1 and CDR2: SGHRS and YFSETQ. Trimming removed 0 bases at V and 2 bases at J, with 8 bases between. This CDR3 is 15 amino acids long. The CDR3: CASSLGGFNTGELFF. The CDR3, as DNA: TGCGCCAGCAGCTTGGGCGGTTTTAACACCGGGGAGCTGTTTTTT.

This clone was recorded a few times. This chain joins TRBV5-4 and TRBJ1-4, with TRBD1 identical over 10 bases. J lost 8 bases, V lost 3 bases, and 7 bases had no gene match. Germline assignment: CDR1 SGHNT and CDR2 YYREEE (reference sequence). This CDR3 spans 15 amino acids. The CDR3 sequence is CASSSGQGMNEKLFF. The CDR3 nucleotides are TGTGCCAGCAGCTCGGGACAGGGGATGAACGAAAAACTGTTTTTT.

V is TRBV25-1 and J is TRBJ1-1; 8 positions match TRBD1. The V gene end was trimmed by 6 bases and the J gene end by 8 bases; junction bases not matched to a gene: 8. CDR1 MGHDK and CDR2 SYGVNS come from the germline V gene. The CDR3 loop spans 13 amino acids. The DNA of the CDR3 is TGTGCCAGCAGACGCGGTCAGGGGGCGGAAGCTTTCTTT. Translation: CASRRGQGAEAFF.

The CDR3 spells CASSRGEGRRDTQYF. Written as DNA, the CDR3 is TGTGCCAGCAGCCGAGGGGAGGGCCGAAGAGATACGCAGTATTTT. This chain joins TRBV7-3 and TRBJ2-3, with TRBD2 matching 7 bases. Trimming took 5 bases from V and 5 from J; bases not matched to a gene: 10. Germline-derived CDR1 and CDR2 are SGHTA and FQGTGA. There are 15 residues in the CDR3.